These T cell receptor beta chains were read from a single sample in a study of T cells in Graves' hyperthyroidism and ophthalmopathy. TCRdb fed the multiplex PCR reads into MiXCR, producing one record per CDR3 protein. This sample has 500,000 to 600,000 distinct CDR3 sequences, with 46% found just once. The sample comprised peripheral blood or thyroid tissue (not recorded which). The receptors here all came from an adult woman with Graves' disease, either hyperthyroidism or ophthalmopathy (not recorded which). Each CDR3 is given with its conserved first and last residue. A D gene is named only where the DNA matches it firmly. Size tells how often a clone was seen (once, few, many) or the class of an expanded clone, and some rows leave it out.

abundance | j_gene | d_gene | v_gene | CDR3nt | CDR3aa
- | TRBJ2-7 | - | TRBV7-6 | TGTGCCAGCAGCTTACTGATGGGCGACGAGCAGTACTTC | CASSLLMGDEQYF
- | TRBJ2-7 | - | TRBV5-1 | TGCGCCAGCAGCACCGGGCCACTAAGGGACGAGCAGTACTTC | CASSTGPLRDEQYF
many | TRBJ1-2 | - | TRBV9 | TGTGCCAGCAGCGTAGGGCGGTATGGCTACACCTTC | CASSVGRYGYTF
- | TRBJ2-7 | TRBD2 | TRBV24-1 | TGTGCCAGCAGTGAAGCCGTGGGACTAGCCGACGAGCAGTACTTC | CASSEAVGLADEQYF
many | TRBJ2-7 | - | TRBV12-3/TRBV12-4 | TGTGCCAGCAGCCGACGGAGGACCGAGCAGTACTTC | CASSRRRTEQYF
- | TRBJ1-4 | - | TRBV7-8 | TGTGCCAGCAGCTTAGGCGGGGTTGGGGAAAAACTGTTTTTT | CASSLGGVGEKLFF
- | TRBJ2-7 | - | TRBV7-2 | TGTGCCAGCAGCTTACGCAGTTCCCACGAGCAGTACTTC | CASSLRSSHEQYF
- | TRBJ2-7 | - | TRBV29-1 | TGCAGCGTTGAAGGGAGGGCAGGGCACAACTACGAGCAGTACTTC | CSVEGRAGHNYEQYF
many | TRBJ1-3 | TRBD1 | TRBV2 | TGTGCCAGCAGTTCAACAGGGGGTCGACGACTTTCTGGAAACACCATATATTTT | CASSSTGGRRLSGNTIYF
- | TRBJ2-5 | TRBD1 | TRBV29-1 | TGCAGCCTGGGACAGCAAGAGACCCAGTACTTC | CSLGQQETQYF
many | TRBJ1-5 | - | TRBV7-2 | TGTGCCAGCAGCTCCCACGGTGGGCTAAGCAATCAGCCCCAGCATTTT | CASSSHGGLSNQPQHF
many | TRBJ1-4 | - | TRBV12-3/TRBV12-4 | TGTGCCAGCAGTTTGTTGGTAGGGGAAAAACTGTTTTTT | CASSLLVGEKLFF
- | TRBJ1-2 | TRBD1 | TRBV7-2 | TGTGCCAGCAGCTTGGACAGGGCGGTTCTTGGCTACACCTTC | CASSLDRAVLGYTF
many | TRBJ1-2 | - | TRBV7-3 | TGTGCCAGCAGCGCCGGTGCGGGCTATGGCTACACCTTC | CASSAGAGYGYTF